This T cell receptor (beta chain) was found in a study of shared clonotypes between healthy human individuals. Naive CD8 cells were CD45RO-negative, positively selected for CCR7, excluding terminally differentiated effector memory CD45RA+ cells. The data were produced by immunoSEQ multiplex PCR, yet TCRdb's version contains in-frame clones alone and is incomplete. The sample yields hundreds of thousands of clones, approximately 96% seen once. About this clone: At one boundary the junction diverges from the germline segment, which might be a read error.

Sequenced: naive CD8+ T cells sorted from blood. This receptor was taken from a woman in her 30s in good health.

In DNA, the CDR3 is TGTGCCGCCGGGGCTAGCAACATCTTC. As protein: CAAGASNIF. The J gene is TRBJ2-1, the V gene TRBV2; D could derive from TRBD1 or TRBD2 (5 bases each). This CDR3 comprises 9 residues. Germline CDR1 is SNHLY and CDR2 is FYNNEI.